A selection of T cell receptor beta chains follows, all from one sample in a study of CD8 T cells in Susac syndrome. TCRdb re-derived calls from the immunoSEQ multiplex PCR reads in MiXCR, one entry per CDR3 protein. The sample lists approximately 190,000 distinct CDR3 sequences; about 94% were seen once. The sequencing input was CD4+ T cells from PBMCs. These receptors originate from a human donor in good health. Both conserved end residues are trimmed from each CDR3. Fields, in order: CDR3 length, J gene, V gene, clone size, CDR3 protein. Only part of the rows carry a size: once, few, many, or a class if the clone is expanded.

len: 12; j_gene: TRBJ1-2; v_gene: TRBV29-1; abundance: NA; CDR3aa: SIGVGGPNYGYT
len: 12; j_gene: TRBJ1-1; v_gene: TRBV11-1; abundance: NA; CDR3aa: ASSFRRGGTEAF
len: 13; j_gene: TRBJ1-5; v_gene: TRBV20-1; abundance: NA; CDR3aa: SAPGQEYSNQPQH
len: 13; j_gene: TRBJ2-2; v_gene: TRBV5-1; abundance: NA; CDR3aa: ASSIDPTYAGELF
len: 13; j_gene: TRBJ1-2; v_gene: TRBV19; abundance: NA; CDR3aa: ASTPGQGIRDGYT
len: 11; j_gene: TRBJ2-7; v_gene: TRBV12-3/TRBV12-4; abundance: once; CDR3aa: ASSLGTSGGLS
len: 13; j_gene: TRBJ1-1; v_gene: TRBV4-1; abundance: once; CDR3aa: ASSHPGSGGTEAF
len: 14; j_gene: TRBJ1-1; v_gene: TRBV5-4; abundance: NA; CDR3aa: ASSRPGTGVEAEAF
len: 12; j_gene: TRBJ1-6; v_gene: TRBV2; abundance: NA; CDR3aa: ASRMTGYNSPLH
len: 13; j_gene: TRBJ1-1; v_gene: TRBV29-1; abundance: NA; CDR3aa: SVSTRGGEATEAF
len: 11; j_gene: TRBJ2-1; v_gene: TRBV29-1; abundance: NA; CDR3aa: SVEGDRDNEQF
len: 12; j_gene: TRBJ2-3; v_gene: TRBV24-1; abundance: once; CDR3aa: ATSPTRVGNTQY
len: 12; j_gene: TRBJ2-3; v_gene: TRBV29-1; abundance: once; CDR3aa: SALSGLATDTQY
len: 14; j_gene: TRBJ2-7; v_gene: TRBV23-1; abundance: NA; CDR3aa: ASSQSLARGLYEQY
len: 14; j_gene: TRBJ1-5; v_gene: TRBV4-1; abundance: NA; CDR3aa: ASSQGDRVGNQPQH
len: 13; j_gene: TRBJ1-5; v_gene: TRBV7-9; abundance: NA; CDR3aa: ASSLGGGDNQPQH
len: 13; j_gene: TRBJ2-1; v_gene: TRBV6-6; abundance: NA; CDR3aa: ASSYSGTSYNEQF
len: 13; j_gene: TRBJ2-1; v_gene: TRBV5-1; abundance: few; CDR3aa: ASSSTSGGYNEQF
len: 13; j_gene: TRBJ1-2; v_gene: TRBV7-3; abundance: NA; CDR3aa: ASSQGAGSGYGYT
len: 11; j_gene: TRBJ1-2; v_gene: TRBV5-1; abundance: once; CDR3aa: ASSFGGYDGYT
len: 12; j_gene: TRBJ1-2; v_gene: TRBV23-1; abundance: NA; CDR3aa: ASSQIQGRYGYT
len: 12; j_gene: TRBJ1-1; v_gene: TRBV7-2; abundance: NA; CDR3aa: ASKLEGLTSEAF
len: 10; j_gene: TRBJ1-2; v_gene: TRBV28; abundance: NA; CDR3aa: ASSRHPLGYT
len: 10; j_gene: TRBJ2-1; v_gene: TRBV20-1; abundance: NA; CDR3aa: SASWTVNEQF
len: 10; j_gene: TRBJ1-2; v_gene: TRBV9; abundance: NA; CDR3aa: ASSVDEVGYT
len: 12; j_gene: TRBJ2-7; v_gene: TRBV28; abundance: NA; CDR3aa: ASTSPAGSYEQY
len: 14; j_gene: TRBJ2-5; v_gene: TRBV5-6; abundance: NA; CDR3aa: ASSNPSIVGSETQY
len: 15; j_gene: TRBJ1-1; v_gene: TRBV9; abundance: NA; CDR3aa: ASSVDGTAALRTEAF
len: 13; j_gene: TRBJ2-3; v_gene: TRBV4-3; abundance: NA; CDR3aa: ASSLIRGRSDTQY
len: 12; j_gene: TRBJ1-1; v_gene: TRBV19; abundance: few; CDR3aa: ASSIRTANTEAF
len: 13; j_gene: TRBJ1-3; v_gene: TRBV7-2; abundance: NA; CDR3aa: ASSLEATSGNTIY
len: 12; j_gene: TRBJ2-2; v_gene: TRBV3-1; abundance: NA; CDR3aa: ASSQVRPTGELF
len: 15; j_gene: TRBJ2-3; v_gene: TRBV5-1; abundance: NA; CDR3aa: ASSLARQGISTDTQY